The source of this T cell receptor beta chain is a study of blood T cell repertoires in COVID-19. About the study: The samples span acute and convalescent COVID-19 from the United States, Italy and Spain. Sample material is recorded as cDNA or gDNA derived from T cells, B-cell-depleted T cells, or PBMCs.

Original analysis: How many nucleated cells were present was estimated from reference gene primer amplification. Assay used: immunoSEQ multiplex PCR; TCRdb lists only in-frame clones, some missing. For V, J and clone size, that table is used; D and trimming come from the DNA. The sample shows 100,000 to 150,000 clones, roughly 79% of them seen only once. The CDR3 totals 16 residues. The germline gives CDR1 LGHDT, CDR2 YNNKEL (reference sequence). V dropped 0 bases and J dropped 5 bases, with 13 bases sitting between them. The receptor was derived from a woman aged 60 to 75 with active or convalescent COVID-19. The V and J genes are TRBV3-1 (or the pseudogene TRBV3-2) and TRBJ1-4; TRBD1 is a possible D gene (5 bases). Material for sequencing was peripheral blood. CDR3 bases: TGTGCCAGCAGCCAAGATACCGGGGGGGGGAATGAAAAACTGTTTTTT. This codes for CASSQDTGGGNEKLFF.